Given below is one TCR beta chain in context. Its matching antigen is unknown. The data derive from a study of monozygotic twins with inflammatory bowel disease. CDR3 size: 12 residues. The germline CDR1 and CDR2 sequences are SQVTM and ANQGSEA. Staff drew an approximately 2.5 ml blood sample from each donor. Notes on the study in general: No difference was seen in repertoire similarity between concordant and discordant twins, possibly from limited power. There was no support for any single strong signal or clonotype associated with IBD. The study found lower TCRbeta diversity (inverse Simpson) in IBD patients than in healthy co-twins.

For each CDR3 protein, TCRdb gives one entry from its re-call of the 5' RACE reads, without DNA. With more than 300,000 distinct CDR3 sequences in the sample, the ten largest clones hold 2% to 3%. The chain combines TRBV29-1 with TRBJ2-7. The sample was blood. The source is a human donor with ulcerative colitis or Crohn's disease, or a healthy co-twin of an affected twin (not recorded which). The CDR3 loop reads CNVSPDSYEQYF.